The sequence of this T cell receptor beta chain was determined in a study of blood T cell repertoires in COVID-19. Study-wide background: The analysed material was cDNA or gDNA that came from T cells, B-cell-depleted T cells, or PBMCs.

The assay was immunoSEQ multiplex PCR, and TCRdb's table has in-frame clones only and misses some. The data contain approximately 140,000 clones, approximately 86% of them singletons. This sequence originates from a woman in her forties or fifties who had recovered from COVID-19. Input material: PBMCs or T cells enriched from blood (not recorded which).

This CDR3 reads CASSSRNTGELFF. The CDR3 bases are TGTGCCAGCAGCTCCAGGAACACCGGGGAGCTGTTTTTT. The chain uses TRBV11-3 and TRBJ2-2; D unclear. The CDR3 loop spans 13 amino acids. V gave up 4 bases and J gave up 1 base, with 4 bases separating them. In germline, CDR1 is SGHNT, CDR2 YENEEA.